The 15 T cell receptor beta chains given below trace back to one sample, sequenced in a study of blood T cell repertoires in COVID-19. Method: immunoSEQ multiplex PCR; TCRdb's copy keeps in-frame clones and lacks some. This sample has fewer than 35,000 clones, with 87% found just once. Sequencing was performed on peripheral blood. The receptors come from a middle-aged man with active or convalescent COVID-19.

The chain joins TRBV28 to TRBJ2-3; 7 nucleotides match TRBD2. The CDR3 covers 18 residues. The V gene end was trimmed by 4 bases and the J gene end by 4 bases; junction bases not matched to a gene: 17. Looked up from germline, CDR1 is MDHEN and CDR2 is SYDVKM. The CDR3 sequence: CASSSYRDGREFADTQYF. The CDR3 region has the DNA TGTGCCAGCAGTTCTTATAGGGATGGGCGGGAGTTCGCAGATACGCAGTATTTT.

V usage is TRBV19 and J usage is TRBJ1-5; D uncertain. Trimming took 9 bases from V and 9 from J, leaving 18 bases between them. CDR1 is LNHDA, CDR2 SQIVND, per germline (reference sequence). The CDR3 runs to 13 residues. The CDR3 DNA sequence: TGTGCCAGCAGAACCCGGAGGAGGCGGCCCCAGCATTTT. This translates into CASRTRRRRPQHF. The variable domain in full, with the rest retrieved from reference TRBV19 and TRBJ1-5, is DGGITQSPKYLFRKEGQNVTLSCEQNLNHDAMYWYRQDPGQGLRLIYYSQIVNDFQKGDIAEGYSVSREKKESFPLTVTSAQKNPTAFYLCASRTRRRRPQHFGDGTRLSIL.

This chain links TRBV28 with TRBJ1-6, with 7 nucleotides matching TRBD1. Germline CDR1 and CDR2: MDHEN and SYDVKM. J lost 6 bases, V lost 6 bases, and 14 bases had no gene match. The CDR3 contains 17 residues. The CDR3 sequence: CASRQGRRWRTNSPLHF. The CDR3 nucleotides read TGTGCCAGCAGACAGGGGAGGAGGTGGCGCACTAATTCACCCCTCCACTTT.

The chain has TRBV5-1 and TRBJ2-3; the D gene is possibly TRBD2 (6 bases). The germline V gene encodes CDR1 SGHRS and CDR2 YFSETQ. This CDR3 has 14 amino acids. The germline V and J ends were trimmed by 5 bases and 2 bases, with 12 bases remaining between them. CDR3: CASRWRDHTDTQYF. The CDR3 nucleotides are TGCGCCAGCAGATGGCGGGACCACACAGATACGCAGTATTTT.

The CDR3 DNA is TGCGCCAGCAGCCATTACAGGGGGGGGAGCTCCTACAATGAGCAGTTCTTC. Protein sequence: CASSHYRGGSSYNEQFF. V gene TRBV4-3 combines with J gene TRBJ2-1, with D possibly being TRBD1 (8 bases). Germline CDR1 and CDR2: LGHNA and YSLEER. The CDR3 sequence is 17 residues long. With 3 bases removed from V and 0 bases from J, the gap between germline ends came to 15 bases.

This clone was counted only a few times. The chain has TRBV27 and TRBJ2-1; D perhaps matches TRBD2 (5 bases). Germline assignment: CDR1 MNHEY and CDR2 SMNVEV (reference sequence). V was pared by 5 bases and J by 3 bases, with 17 bases between. The CDR3 length is 16 residues. The CDR3 nucleotides are TGTGCCAGCAGTATAGGACCGGGAAACTACTACAATGAGCAGTTCTTC. The encoded protein is CASSIGPGNYYNEQFF.

The chain combines TRBV28 with TRBJ1-1; 8 bases match TRBD1. Trimming took 3 bases from V and 2 from J; bases not matched to a gene: 5. The CDR3 extends over 15 amino acids. Germline CDR1 and CDR2: MDHEN and SYDVKM. The CDR3 DNA is TGTGCCAGCAGTTTCCCGGGACAGGTCAACACTGAAGCTTTCTTT. Protein: CASSFPGQVNTEAFF.

The V call is TRBV24-1, the J call TRBJ2-1, with a weak D call TRBD1 (6 bases). CDR3 size: 20 residues. Trimming pared 5 bases from V and 2 bases from J, leaving 27 bases between. Germline values: CDR1 KGHDR, CDR2 SFDVKD. The CDR3: CATSAHQGYRDGVAYNEQFF. The DNA of the CDR3 is TGTGCCACCAGTGCCCACCAAGGGTACAGGGACGGGGTGGCCTACAATGAGCAGTTCTTC.

This clone was detected only once. This chain uses TRBV5-6 with TRBJ2-3; the match to TRBD1 covers 8 bases. The junction had 3 bases not matched to a gene; V was cut back by 2 bases and J by 1 base. Germline CDR1 SGHDT, CDR2 YYEEEE. The CDR3 covers 15 residues. CDR3 amino acids: CASSFGQGRTDTQYF. The DNA of the CDR3 is TGTGCCAGCAGCTTTGGACAGGGACGCACAGATACGCAGTATTTT.

V and J are TRBV28 and TRBJ1-1; no definite D call. Deletions cut 5 bases from V and 0 bases from J, with 13 bases between. The CDR3 has 15 residues. Germline CDR1 reads MDHEN; CDR2 reads SYDVKM. CDR3 loop: CASSEIVTMNTEAFF. The DNA of the CDR3 is TGTGCCAGCAGTGAAATTGTTACTATGAACACTGAAGCTTTCTTT.

The chain is built from TRBV4-1 and TRBJ1-6; 7 bases align to TRBD1. This CDR3 comprises 15 residues. The ends lost 6 bases at V and 9 bases at J; junction bases unmatched: 11. Germline V gives CDR1 MGHRA, CDR2 YSYEKL. CDR3 nucleotide sequence: TGCGCCAGCAGTCCTAGACAGGGCAGGACTTCACCCCTCCACTTT. Its protein is CASSPRQGRTSPLHF.

The CDR3 DNA follows: TGTGCCAGCAGTTACGATCCGACAGGGGAAATGACAGATACGCAGTATTTT. This encodes CASSYDPTGEMTDTQYF. This chain joins TRBV6-2 or TRBV6-3 and TRBJ2-3; TRBD1 agrees at 8 bases. The CDR3 has 17 residues. V shed 2 bases and J 3 bases; nucleotides not matched to a gene: 10. Germline V gene lookup returns CDR1 MNHEY and CDR2 SVGEGT.

The chain is built from TRBV5-4 and TRBJ1-2, with 12 bases that match TRBD1. From germline, CDR1 is SGHNT and CDR2 YYREEE (reference sequence). CDR3 length: 16 amino acids. J lost 2 bases, V lost 4 bases, and 6 bases had no gene match. CDR3 coding DNA: TGTGCCAGCAGCCCGGGACAGGGGGCTACAAACTATGGCTACACCTTC. This encodes CASSPGQGATNYGYTF.

The chain employs TRBV5-4 and TRBJ2-1; TRBD2 matches at 7 bases. CDR1 is SGHNT and CDR2 is YYREEE in the germline V gene (reference sequence). V trimming: 3 bases; J trimming: 4 bases; junction bases outside the gene matches: 7. The CDR3 is 15 residues long. CDR3 nucleotide sequence: TGTGCCAGCAGCTCCCCTAGCGGTAGATACAATGAGCAGTTCTTC. As protein: CASSSPSGRYNEQFF.

This chain joins TRBV4-1 and TRBJ2-7, with 9 bases aligning to TRBD1. This CDR3 spans 15 amino acids. The germline CDR1 and CDR2 sequences are MGHRA and YSYEKL. The V gene end was trimmed by 1 base and the J gene end by 3 bases; junction bases not matched to a gene: 4. CDR3 amino acids: CASSQAGTGYYEQYF. CDR3 DNA: TGCGCCAGCAGCCAAGCCGGGACAGGGTACTACGAGCAGTACTTC.